Here is one TCR beta chain with its context. The CDR3 is made up of 12 amino acids. From germline, CDR1 is LNHDA and CDR2 SQIVND (reference sequence). Trimming removed 4 bases at V and 2 bases at J, with 5 bases between. Source study methods: Amplification of reference gene primers provided the estimated nucleated cell counts. Assay: immunoSEQ multiplex PCR; the TCRdb copy retains only in-frame clones and omits some. From that table come the V and J calls and clone size; the DNA was used to work out D and trimming. The sample lists 55,000 to 75,000 clones, 86% seen once, with 3.2% in the top ten. The sample originates from a study of blood T cell repertoires in COVID-19. Study in general: COVID-19 samples from acute and convalescent phases originated in the United States, Italy and Spain. Nucleic acid was either cDNA or gDNA, and it came from T cells, B-cell-depleted T cells, or PBMCs.

Specimen: peripheral blood. The rearrangement uses TRBV19 and TRBJ2-5; no clear D gene. The receptor was derived from a man aged 50-60 years with active COVID-19. The CDR3 DNA follows: TGTGCCAGTAGTAATAGTCAAGAGACCCAGTACTTC. Translation: CASSNSQETQYF.